The 28 T cell receptor beta chains below come from one sample, sequenced in a study of blood T cells in healthy people across ages. With a J-beta primer mix and a sample-barcoded 5' primer, a second PCR ran 7 to 11 cycles. MiXCR, run by TCRdb on the 5' RACE reads, gives a single entry per CDR3 protein. The sample holds approximately 900,000 distinct CDR3 sequences; 25% to 35% are singletons and the top ten take about 9.4%. These data were likewise used in another study, on T cells of mothers and their children.

The sequenced sample was blood. Source of these receptors: a woman aged 35 to 49 in good health.

The chain uses TRBV5-1 and TRBJ1-4, with D unclear. Germline V gives CDR1 SGHRS, CDR2 YFSETQ. V lost 5 bases and J 3 bases, leaving 14 bases between the germline ends. The CDR3 has 15 residues. This CDR3 is CASRPELYSNEKLFF. CDR3 in DNA: TGCGCCAGCAGACCAGAACTCTACTCTAATGAAAAACTGTTTTTT.

Points on this clonotype: The junction differs from germline at one of its ends, possibly a read error. This chain links TRBV30 with TRBJ1-4; D is possibly TRBD1 (5 bases). CDR1 and CDR2 (germline): GTSNPN, SVGIG (reference sequence). This CDR3 has 14 amino acids. This CDR3 is CAWRGRAFNEELFF. The DNA of the CDR3 is TGTGCCTGGAGGGGACGGGCGTTTAATGAAGAACTGTTTTTT.

The chain recombines TRBV20-1 with TRBJ2-2; D might be TRBD2 (7 bases). CDR3 size: 15 residues. V dropped 1 base and J dropped 3 bases, with 12 bases sitting between them. Per the germline V gene, CDR1 is DFQATT and CDR2 is SNEGSKA (reference sequence). The CDR3 loop is CSARAAGAHTGELFF. In DNA, the CDR3 is TGCAGTGCTAGAGCGGCGGGGGCACACACCGGGGAGCTGTTTTTT.

This clonotype turned up a few times. The chain carries TRBV25-1 and TRBJ1-2, with D maybe TRBD1 (5 bases). V lost 6 bases, J lost 7 bases, and 18 bases lay in between. Germline V CDR1 and CDR2: MGHDK, SYGVNS. The CDR3 is 14 amino acids. CDR3 region: CASRTDGGFSGYTF. The DNA of the CDR3 is TGTGCCAGCAGGACCGACGGGGGGTTCTCTGGCTACACCTTC.

Turning to this clonotype: One end of the junction varies from germline; a read error may be responsible. The V call is TRBV24-1, the J call TRBJ2-5; D perhaps matches TRBD1 (6 bases). Per the germline V gene, CDR1 is KGHDR and CDR2 is SFDVKD. The CDR3 runs to 16 residues. For the CDR3, the DNA is TGTGTCACCAGTGATTATGGGGTAGGGGGAAAAGAGACCCAGTACTTC. This encodes CVTSDYGVGGKETQYF.

This chain links TRBV5-1 with TRBJ2-3, with 7 nucleotides matching TRBD1. Germline CDR1 and CDR2: SGHRS and YFSETQ. The CDR3 is made up of 15 amino acids. The trim removed 3 bases at V and 3 bases at J, leaving 7 bases unmatched. The CDR3 DNA is TGCGCCAGCAGCTGGAGACAGGGTGAGACAGATACGCAGTATTTT. This translates into CASSWRQGETDTQYF.

CDR3 nucleotide sequence: TGTGCCAGCAGCGTAGTCCCCGACGGGAATGAGCAGTTCTTC. Its translation is CASSVVPDGNEQFF. This chain connects TRBV7-2 to TRBJ2-1, with D unresolved. V was cut by 5 bases and J by 7 bases, with 15 bases left in between. Germline CDR1 SGHTA, CDR2 FQGNSA. This CDR3 is built from 14 residues. Supplemented by reference TRBV7-2 and TRBJ2-1, the full variable domain reads GAGVSQSPSNKVTEKGKDVELRCDPISGHTALYWYRQSLGQGLEFLIYFQGNSAPDKSGLPSDRFSAERTGGSVSTLTIQRTQQEDSAVYLCASSVVPDGNEQFFGPGTRLTVL.

As regards this clonotype: This sequence may be a read error, since a much larger clone differs from it by one base. Because it lacks the conserved phenylalanine or tryptophan at the end, this CDR3 is likely a read error. This chain joins TRBV27 and TRBJ2-4; 7 bases match TRBD2. Looked up from germline, CDR1 is MNHEY and CDR2 is SMNVEV (reference sequence). This CDR3 has 17 residues. This CDR3 reads CARSLSTGGLAKNIQYI. The CDR3 coding sequence is TGTGCCCGCAGTTTAAGCACGGGGGGTCTAGCCAAAAACATTCAGTACATC.

The chain links TRBV20-1 to TRBJ2-5, with D possibly being TRBD1 or TRBD2 (6 bases each). The tail of the sequence fits TRBJ2-7 better, so the J call may be wrong. In germline, CDR1 is DFQATT, CDR2 SNEGSKA (reference sequence). The CDR3 consists of 14 residues. The CDR3 is CSARGRVGAIEQYF. The DNA for the CDR3 is TGCAGTGCTAGAGGGAGGGTGGGGGCCATCGAGCAGTACTTC.

The chain joins TRBV2 to TRBJ2-5; TRBD1 matches 10 bases. The J segment lost 11 bases and the V segment lost 7 bases, leaving 10 bases of the junction unmatched. This CDR3 has 13 residues. CDR1 SNHLY and CDR2 FYNNEI come from the germline V gene. The CDR3 DNA reads as TGTGCCAGCAACAGACAGGGGGCGGGGGAGCAGTACTTC. This translates into CASNRQGAGEQYF.

This clonotype was picked up a small number of times. The chain is built from TRBV6-5 and TRBJ2-1; no clear D. Germline values: CDR1 MNHEY, CDR2 SVGAGI. Trimming cost V 4 bases and J 10 bases, with 11 bases left between them. The CDR3 is 12 residues long. The CDR3 sequence: CASSSKPQEQFF. In DNA form, the CDR3 reads TGTGCCAGCAGTTCAAAGCCACAGGAGCAGTTCTTC.

This clonotype was detected many times. The chain is built from TRBV6-1 and TRBJ2-1; D unresolved. The CDR3 is 16 residues long. The V end lost 2 bases, the J end lost 0 bases, and 11 bases lay between the germline ends. The germline CDR1 and CDR2 sequences are MNHNS and SASEGT. CDR3 loop: CASSELDGSSYNEQFF. In DNA, the CDR3 is TGTGCCAGCAGTGAATTGGACGGTAGCTCCTACAATGAGCAGTTCTTC.

As regards this clonotype: A much more abundant neighbour one base away suggests this may be a read error. This rearrangement joins TRBV7-9 to TRBJ2-5; 7 positions agree with TRBD2. Germline V lookup: CDR1 SEHNR, CDR2 FQNEAQ (reference sequence). The CDR3 consists of 14 residues. The V segment lost 3 bases and the J segment 3 bases; nucleotides outside the gene matches: 4. CDR3 region: CASSFARGEETQYF. DNA of the CDR3: TGTGCCAGCAGCTTCGCACGGGGGGAAGAGACCCAGTACTTC.

The rearrangement joins TRBV20-1 to TRBJ2-3, with 10 bases that match TRBD2. Germline CDR1 is DFQATT and CDR2 is SNEGSKA (reference sequence). V was clipped by 6 bases and J by 7 bases; unmatched bases: 10. The CDR3 has 14 amino acids. CDR3 loop: CSAMQRGGQYTQYF. The CDR3 DNA reads as TGCAGTGCGATGCAGCGGGGGGGCCAATATACGCAGTATTTT.

The chain links TRBV30 to TRBJ1-3; weak D call: TRBD1 (5 bases). Germline V gene data show CDR1 as GTSNPN and CDR2 as SVGIG (reference sequence). The CDR3 extends over 15 amino acids. V lost 5 bases to trimming and J lost 2 bases, with 16 bases between them. The CDR3 coding sequence is TGTGCCTGGGAGGGCACAGGAAATGCTGGAAACACCATATATTTT. Translation: CAWEGTGNAGNTIYF.

The V call is TRBV30, the J call TRBJ1-1, with D tentatively TRBD1 (5 bases). The ends were cut back, 5 bases at V and 5 bases at J, with 9 bases in the middle. The CDR3 is 11 residues long. CDR1 and CDR2 from the germline V gene are GTSNPN and SVGIG (reference sequence). CDR3 sequence reads: CAWDGGTEAFF. The CDR3, as DNA: TGTGCCTGGGACGGGGGGACTGAAGCTTTCTTT.

The chain combines TRBV7-9 with TRBJ2-5; 8 bases map to TRBD2. CDR3 size: 16 residues. V dropped 5 bases and J dropped 4; count of bases not matched to a gene: 12. Germline assignment: CDR1 SEHNR and CDR2 FQNEAQ (reference sequence). The CDR3 sequence is CASSLIGGGRGETQYF. The CDR3 region has the DNA TGTGCCAGCAGCCTAATTGGCGGGGGGCGCGGAGAGACCCAGTACTTC. The whole variable domain, remainder taken from reference TRBV7-9 and TRBJ2-5, is DTGVSQNPRHKITKRGQNVTFRCDPISEHNRLYWYRQTLGQGPEFLTYFQNEAQLEKSRLLSDRFSAERPKGSFSTLEIQRTEQGDSAMYLCASSLIGGGRGETQYFGPGTRLLVL.

Ten or more counts support this clonotype. The genes are TRBV18 and TRBJ2-1, with D possibly being TRBD1 (5 bases). Between the trimmed V and J ends, which lost 3 bases and 8 bases, there was a span of 11 bases. CDR3 length equals 13 residues. The germline V gene has CDR1 KGHSH and CDR2 LQKENI. The CDR3 loop reads CASSPSLGDEQFF. DNA of the CDR3: TGTGCCAGCTCACCCTCGTTAGGGGATGAGCAGTTCTTC.

In the case of this clonotype: This may be a read error: a much more frequent sequence differs by one nucleotide. The rearrangement links TRBV24-1 to TRBJ2-3, with D perhaps assigned TRBD1 or TRBD2 (5 bases each). Trimming shortened V by 1 base and J by 5 bases, and 9 bases separated the two germline ends. CDR1 and CDR2 (germline): KGHDR, SFDVKD. The CDR3 spans 14 residues. CDR3 sequence (DNA): TGTGCCACCAGTGATTTTCGGGGCATAGATACGCAGTATTTT. Translation: CATSDFRGIDTQYF.

This clonotype was seen a few times. The chain uses TRBV12-3 or TRBV12-4 and TRBJ1-5; D not resolved. Trimming took 6 bases from V and 9 from J, leaving 12 bases between them. The CDR3 is 12 amino acids. CDR3 amino acids: CASSLPPGPQHF. The DNA for the CDR3 is TGTGCCAGCAGCTTACCCCCCGGGCCCCAGCATTTT.

The chain recombines TRBV10-3 with TRBJ2-1; 7 bases map to TRBD2. The J call is doubtful: the DNA matches TRBJ2-7 better. The germline V gene encodes CDR1 ENHRY and CDR2 SYGVKD. The CDR3 is 12 residues long. DNA of the CDR3: TGTGCCAGCGGGAGCGCCAACAATGAGCAGTACTTC. It yields the protein CASGSANNEQYF.

The chain couples TRBV5-1 to TRBJ2-1, with 8 bases that match TRBD2. The germline V gene has CDR1 SGHRS and CDR2 YFSETQ. V dropped 1 base and J dropped 8; count of bases not matched to a gene: 11. This CDR3 has 16 residues. The CDR3 reads CASSLPLREGRDEQFF. The CDR3 nucleotides are TGCGCCAGCAGCTTGCCCCTTCGGGAGGGCCGCGATGAGCAGTTCTTC.

This clonotype showed up many times. The chain joins TRBV28 to TRBJ2-7; TRBD1 is a possible D gene (5 bases). Germline V gene lookup returns CDR1 MDHEN and CDR2 SYDVKM. V dropped 3 bases and J dropped 4 bases, with 10 bases sitting between them. This CDR3 region has 13 residues. In DNA, the CDR3 is TGTGCCAGCAGTTTCTCAGACAGTTACGAGCAGTACTTC. It codes for CASSFSDSYEQYF. Drawing the rest from reference TRBV28 and TRBJ2-7, the complete variable domain is DVKVTQSSRYLVKRTGEKVFLECVQDMDHENMFWYRQDPGLGLRLIYFSYDVKMKEKGDIPEGYSVSREKKERFSLILESASTNQTSMYLCASSFSDSYEQYFGPGTRLTVT.

The V gene is TRBV6-4, the J gene TRBJ1-1, with D tentatively TRBD1 (6 bases). The CDR3 is made up of 13 amino acids. Germline CDR1 is MRHNA and CDR2 is SNTAGT. Trimming took off 6 bases at V and 5 bases at J, with 13 bases between the two ends. CDR3 residues: CASSVDRMTEAFF. The CDR3 DNA reads as TGTGCCAGCAGCGTTGACAGGATGACTGAAGCTTTCTTT.

This clonotype was seen many times. V is TRBV5-6 and J is TRBJ2-4; a weak D match, TRBD2 (6 bases). The V end was cut by 4 bases, the J end by 8 bases, with 13 bases between. The CDR3 is 13 amino acids. Germline values: CDR1 SGHDT, CDR2 YYEEEE. CDR3 in DNA: TGTGCCAGCAGCCCCTGGAGGGGAGACATTCAGTACTTC. Encoded protein: CASSPWRGDIQYF. The full variable domain, rest sourced from reference TRBV5-6 and TRBJ2-4, is DAGVTQSPTHLIKTRGQQVTLRCSPKSGHDTVSWYQQALGQGPQFIFQYYEEEERQRGNFPDRFSGHQFPNYSSELNVNALLLGDSALYLCASSPWRGDIQYFGAGTRLSVL.

This clonotype occurred a few times. The chain carries TRBV27 and TRBJ2-2; D is perhaps TRBD1 or TRBD2 (6 bases each). The CDR3 consists of 17 residues. Trimming pared 2 bases from V and 3 bases from J, leaving 16 bases between. Germline CDR1 and CDR2: MNHEY and SMNVEV (reference sequence). CDR3 amino acids: CASSLPSHRGDTGELFF. In nucleotides, the CDR3 is TGTGCCAGCAGTTTACCCTCGCATAGGGGGGACACCGGGGAGCTGTTTTTT.

This clonotype was recorded many times. The chain links TRBV7-2 to TRBJ1-2; D uncertain. Germline V gives CDR1 SGHTA, CDR2 FQGNSA. Trimming removed 7 bases from V and 3 bases from J, with 15 bases in between. This CDR3 is 14 amino acids long. The CDR3 here is CASTAGWGDYGYTF. Written as DNA, the CDR3 is TGTGCCAGCACCGCGGGTTGGGGAGACTATGGCTACACCTTC.

For the CDR3, the DNA is TGTGCCAGCAGTTGGACAGCCCACGGATACGAGCAGTACTTC. It yields the protein CASSWTAHGYEQYF. This chain connects TRBV28 to TRBJ2-5; weak D call: TRBD1 (6 bases). The closer fit of TRBJ2-7 to the DNA end suggests the J call may be wrong. CDR3 length: 14 residues. Germline V gene sequence: CDR1 MDHEN, CDR2 SYDVKM.